A selection of T cell receptor beta chains follows, all from one sample in a study of cytomegalovirus exposure and HLA in healthy donors. The protocol was immunoSEQ multiplex PCR, while the TCRdb copy is restricted to in-frame clones and leaves out a portion. The table shows 70,000 to 100,000 clones, with approximately 80% occurring only once. Sequencing was performed on PBMCs. These receptors all stem from a woman in her 50s in good health and CMV-seropositive. The CDR3 runs from the conserved cysteine through the conserved F or W. The order of the fields is D gene, clone size, V gene, J gene, CDR3 DNA, CDR3 protein. D genes are given only for firm matches. Clone size is given for some rows only: seen once, a few or many times, or a class if the clone is expanded.

.,.,TRBV11-2,TRBJ2-5,TGTGCCAGCAGCTTAGGGGCCTACCAAGAGACCCAGTACTTC,CASSLGAYQETQYF
.,.,TRBV10-3,TRBJ2-7,TGTGCCATCAGTGAGCGCGGAATCTACGAGCAGTACTTC,CAISERGIYEQYF
.,.,TRBV27,TRBJ2-3,TGTGCCAGCAGTTTAGAGCGGGGCACAGATACGCAGTATTTT,CASSLERGTDTQYF
TRBD1,.,TRBV6-5,TRBJ1-1,TGTGCCAGCAAAGGACAGGGACCCACTGAAGCTTTCTTT,CASKGQGPTEAFF
.,.,TRBV29-1,TRBJ1-2,TGCAGCGTTGCGTCAGGGGACTATGGCTACACCTTC,CSVASGDYGYTF
.,.,TRBV5-4,TRBJ1-1,TGTGCCAGCAGCTTGGAGAGGGGGTCGGAAGCTTTCTTT,CASSLERGSEAFF
TRBD1,few,TRBV2,TRBJ1-2,TGTGCCAGCAACCCCGTCCCGGGACAGGGGGTTAACTATGGCTACACCTTC,CASNPVPGQGVNYGYTF
.,few,TRBV11-2,TRBJ2-1,TGTGCCAGCAGCTTTCCTAGCTTCTCCTACAATGAGCAGTTCTTC,CASSFPSFSYNEQFF
TRBD1,few,TRBV5-6,TRBJ1-2,TGTGCCAGCATGGAACAGGGGGCGCCGGACTATGGCTACACCTTC,CASMEQGAPDYGYTF
TRBD1,.,TRBV25-1,TRBJ1-1,TGTGCCAGCAGCTTCACAGGGGCGGGCGCTTCCGAAGCTTTCTTT,CASSFTGAGASEAFF
.,.,TRBV11-2,TRBJ2-5,TGTGCCAGCAGCTTAGACTATTTGGAGACCCAGTACTTC,CASSLDYLETQYF
.,.,TRBV10-3,TRBJ1-2,TGTGCCATCACTACGACACCTGACTATGGCTACACCTTC,CAITTTPDYGYTF
.,once,TRBV19,TRBJ1-5,TGTGCCGGCTCTAAGGGGGTTCGACAGCCCCAGCATTTT,CAGSKGVRQPQHF
TRBD2,few,TRBV5-1,TRBJ2-1,TGCGCCAGCAGCCCGGGACTATACAATGAGCAGTTCTTC,CASSPGLYNEQFF
.,.,TRBV5-4,TRBJ1-1,TGTGCCAGCAGCTTGGTCAGGGGAGTGTTGGGCACTGAAGCTTTCTTT,CASSLVRGVLGTEAFF
.,.,TRBV5-8,TRBJ2-1,TGTGCCAGCAGCCCCCGGGACTGGTTCTACAATGAGCAGTTCTTC,CASSPRDWFYNEQFF
.,.,TRBV6-1,TRBJ2-7,TGTGCGTCGCGCGGATCCTACGAGCAGTACTTC,CASRGSYEQYF
.,.,TRBV15,TRBJ1-1,TGTGCCACCAGCAGAGATCTCTTAGGCTCGGGGGCTTTCTTT,CATSRDLLGSGAFF
.,.,TRBV19,TRBJ1-5,TGTGCCAGTACCCCTCTCCTATCAGGGGCTCAGCCCCAGCATTTT,CASTPLLSGAQPQHF
.,.,TRBV5-1,TRBJ1-5,TGCGCCAGCAGCTTGGGAGGGAACGGTCAGCCCCAGCATTTT,CASSLGGNGQPQHF
TRBD2,.,TRBV6-1,TRBJ2-5,TGTGCCAGCAGTGAAGCCGCGGCGGGGGGGCGAGAGACCCAGTACTTC,CASSEAAAGGRETQYF
TRBD1,few,TRBV11-2,TRBJ1-1,TGTGCCAGCAGATCCGGACAGGGTACTATGAACACTGAAGCTTTCTTT,CASRSGQGTMNTEAFF
.,few,TRBV7-3,TRBJ1-4,TGTGCCAGCAGCTTAACCAAGGAGGCTAATGAAAAACTGTTTTTT,CASSLTKEANEKLFF
TRBD1,few,TRBV6-1,TRBJ1-5,TGTGCCAGCAGTGTCGGAGGGACAGGGTATCAGCCCCAGCATTTT,CASSVGGTGYQPQHF
.,.,TRBV6-1,TRBJ1-2,TGTGCCAGCTCCGGAGGGCAGCTCTATGGCTACACCTTC,CASSGGQLYGYTF
.,.,TRBV21-1,TRBJ1-1,TGTGCCAGCAGCAGCCCCGAGACGGGACAGGGGAAGAACACTGAAGCTTTCTTT,CASSSPETGQGKNTEAFF
.,.,TRBV5-5,TRBJ1-1,TGTGCCAGCAGCTTGGTAGTGGGCCAGGAAGCTTTCTTT,CASSLVVGQEAFF
.,.,TRBV9,TRBJ1-2,TGTGCCAGCGGGGCAGACTATGGCTACACCTTC,CASGADYGYTF
.,.,TRBV6-6,TRBJ1-1,TGTGCCGGGACTGCGGGCCCAGATATGGGAGCTTTCTTT,CAGTAGPDMGAFF
.,.,TRBV10-3,TRBJ1-4,TGTGCCATCAGGGGGACTTCGGGGGAAAAACTGTTTTTT,CAIRGTSGEKLFF
.,.,TRBV11-2,TRBJ2-5,TGTGCCAGCAGCTCCCCGGTGGGGGGAGAGACCCAGTACTTC,CASSSPVGGETQYF
TRBD2,.,TRBV4-1,TRBJ2-1,TGCGCCAGCAGCCAAGAACCCACCGGGACTAGCGGGGGTCGGCAGTTCTTC,CASSQEPTGTSGGRQFF
.,.,TRBV19,TRBJ2-1,TGTGCCAGTAGAAAAACAAGTGAGCAGTTCTTC,CASRKTSEQFF
.,.,TRBV7-9,TRBJ1-2,TGTGCCAGCAGCCGCGAGGGGGACTATGGCTACACCTTC,CASSREGDYGYTF
.,.,TRBV7-3,TRBJ2-1,TGTGCCAGCAGCTTAACTAGTTTCAATGAGCAGTTCTTC,CASSLTSFNEQFF
.,.,TRBV5-4,TRBJ2-3,TGTGCCAGCAGCTTGGAGGGGGGGCGCACAGATACGCAGTATTTT,CASSLEGGRTDTQYF
.,.,TRBV7-8,TRBJ1-6,TGTGCCACCCGGTGGGGGCACTCACCCCTCCACTTT,CATRWGHSPLHF
TRBD1,once,TRBV6-4,TRBJ1-5,TGTGCCAGCAGTGTCACAGGGGGAGCGGATCAGCCCCAGCATTTT,CASSVTGGADQPQHF
.,.,TRBV10-3,TRBJ2-3,TGTGCCATCAGGGGGGCCGGCTCGAGCACAGATACGCAGTATTTT,CAIRGAGSSTDTQYF
TRBD1,.,TRBV18,TRBJ2-6,TGTGCCAGCTCCGCTTTATCAGGGGGCTCTGGGGCCAACGTCCTGACTTTC,CASSALSGGSGANVLTF
.,.,TRBV5-6,TRBJ1-5,TGTGCCACCAGCGGTTGGGGTGCGGGGCAGCCCCAGCATTTT,CATSGWGAGQPQHF
TRBD1,.,TRBV19,TRBJ1-5,TGTGCCAGTAGTATCCTCCCGGGACAGGGGAATCAGCCCCAGCATTTT,CASSILPGQGNQPQHF
TRBD1,.,TRBV27,TRBJ2-2,TGTGCCAGCAGGCCGGGACAGGGATCCACCGGGGAGCTGTTTTTT,CASRPGQGSTGELFF
.,.,TRBV5-5,TRBJ1-3,TGTGCCAGCAGACGGATCGACAGCTTCTCTGGAAACACCATATATTTT,CASRRIDSFSGNTIYF
.,.,TRBV5-8,TRBJ2-3,TGTGCCAGCAGTCTGGGTCGGGGAGCACACGATACGCAGTATTTT,CASSLGRGAHDTQYF